This record concerns one T cell receptor (beta chain) sequence. The antigen remains unidentified. These data belong to a study of graft-versus-host responses after intestinal transplantation. Study-level findings and limits: Graft-donor T cell macrochimerism in patients accompanied high graft-versus-host to host-versus-graft clonal ratios in allografts.

TCRdb's table, derived via immunoSEQ multiplex PCR, lists solely in-frame clones and lacks some. The sample carries approximately 88,000 clones, under 90% recorded once. The CDR3 is 17 residues long. Germline trimming cut 4 bases from V and 4 bases from J; bases unmatched to any gene: 13. The germline gives CDR1 MGHRA, CDR2 YSYEKL. The V and J genes are TRBV4-1 and TRBJ2-3, with 8 positions matching TRBD2. The receptor comes from a human donor who received an intestinal transplant. The sequencing here drew on unstimulated CD4+ T cells sorted from spleen or lymph node cells, taken before intestinal transplant. The CDR3 sequence is CASSRAGAGGGADTQYF. The CDR3 coding sequence is TGCGCCAGCAGCCGCGCCGGGGCGGGGGGCGGGGCAGATACGCAGTATTTT.